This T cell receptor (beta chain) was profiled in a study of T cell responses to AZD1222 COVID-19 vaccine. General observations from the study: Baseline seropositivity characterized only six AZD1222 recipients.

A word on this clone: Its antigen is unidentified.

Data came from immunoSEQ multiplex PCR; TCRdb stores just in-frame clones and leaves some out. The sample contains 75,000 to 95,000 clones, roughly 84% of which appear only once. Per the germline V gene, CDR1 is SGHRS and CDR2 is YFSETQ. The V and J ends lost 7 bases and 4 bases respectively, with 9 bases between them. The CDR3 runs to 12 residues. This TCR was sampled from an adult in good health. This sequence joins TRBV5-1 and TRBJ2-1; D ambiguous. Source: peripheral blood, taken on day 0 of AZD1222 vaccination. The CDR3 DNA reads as TGCGCCAGCGGTCTACGGTACAATGAGCAGTTCTTC. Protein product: CASGLRYNEQFF.